These 8 T cell receptor beta chains were all obtained from the same sample, sequenced in a study of T-cell memory formation after mild COVID-19. One entry per CDR3 protein results from TCRdb running MiXCR on the 5' RACE reads. The sample holds 80,000 to 130,000 distinct CDR3 sequences, 11% seen once. Sequenced input: PBMCs or a T cell subset sorted from them (not recorded which). Source of these receptors: a man between 18 and 29 years old who had mild COVID-19 (a few samples of this study predate the infection). Cell type and time point are not known.

This clonotype has only a few counts. The rearrangement joins TRBV20-1 to TRBJ2-5, with D unresolved. Trimming cost V 3 bases and J 5 bases, with 13 bases left between them. Germline CDR1 DFQATT, CDR2 SNEGSKA (reference sequence). This CDR3 spans 13 amino acids. In nucleotides, the CDR3 is TGCAGTGCTAGGTTGGACGTACCCGAGACCCAGTACTTC. It translates to CSARLDVPETQYF.

In this sample, this clonotype turned up a few times. The chain uses TRBV7-9 and TRBJ2-3; 9 nucleotides agree with TRBD2. The trim removed 2 bases at V and 2 bases at J, leaving 2 bases unmatched. This CDR3 has 15 residues. Germline V gene data show CDR1 as SEHNR and CDR2 as FQNEAQ (reference sequence). The CDR3 bases are TGTGCCAGCAGCTTACTAGCGGGGTTCACAGATACGCAGTATTTT. It specifies CASSLLAGFTDTQYF.

This clonotype has just a few counts. The chain employs TRBV12-3 or TRBV12-4 and TRBJ1-2; D is unresolved. This CDR3 has 13 residues. Trimming shortened V by 2 bases and J by 6 bases, and 10 bases separated the two germline ends. The DNA of the CDR3 is TGTGCCAGCAGTTTATTTTTAGGGAATGGCTACACCTTC. As protein: CASSLFLGNGYTF.

This chain links TRBV27 with TRBJ1-1; D call uncertain. Germline V CDR1 and CDR2: MNHEY, SMNVEV (reference sequence). The CDR3 covers 15 residues. The germline V and J ends were trimmed by 6 bases and 0 bases, with 14 bases remaining between them. For the CDR3, the DNA is TGTGCCAGCAGGCTGAGTGGGAGTGTGAACACTGAAGCTTTCTTT. Translating it yields CASRLSGSVNTEAFF.

This clonotype was seen a handful of times. The chain links TRBV15 to TRBJ2-5; no clear D gene. Germline-derived CDR1 and CDR2 are LNHNV and YYDKDF (reference sequence). CDR3 size: 14 residues. Trimming cost V 5 bases and J 1 base, with 11 bases left between them. Written as DNA, the CDR3 is TGTGCCACCAGCTCTGACTCACCCCAAGAGACCCAGTACTTC. It translates to CATSSDSPQETQYF.

The genes are TRBV21-1 and TRBJ2-3; the table's TRBD2 call for D was not verified on the DNA. TRBV21-1 is a listed pseudogene. The CDR3 has 16 amino acids. CDR3 nucleotides: TGTGCCAGCAGCAAAGTTGGGACTGATGCGACAGATACGCAGTATTTT. This sequence encodes CASSKVGTDATDTQYF.

This chain joins TRBV29-1 and TRBJ2-7; D is unresolved. The CDR3 covers 11 residues. Trimming stripped 7 bases from V and 4 bases from J, with 11 bases between. The germline V gene encodes CDR1 SQVTM and CDR2 ANQGSEA. The CDR3 sequence is CSARIAYEQYF. Written as DNA, the CDR3 is TGCAGCGCGAGGATCGCGTACGAGCAGTACTTC.

The chain has TRBV7-2 and TRBJ1-4; D perhaps matches TRBD1 (5 bases). Germline V gene lookup returns CDR1 SGHTA and CDR2 FQGNSA. The V end was cut by 5 bases, the J end by 4 bases, with 11 bases between. The CDR3 is made up of 14 amino acids. CDR3 DNA sequence: TGTGCCAGCAGCCTCGGGGGTATTAATGAAAAACTGTTTTTT. Protein product: CASSLGGINEKLFF. Combining the CDR3 with reference TRBV7-2 and TRBJ1-4 gives the whole variable domain GAGVSQSPSNKVTEKGKDVELRCDPISGHTALYWYRQSLGQGLEFLIYFQGNSAPDKSGLPSDRFSAERTGGSVSTLTIQRTQQEDSAVYLCASSLGGINEKLFFGSGTQLSVL.